This T cell receptor beta chain is drawn from a study of patients and donors after allogeneic stem cell transplantation. One entry per CDR3 protein results from TCRdb running MiXCR on the RT-PCR reads. The table includes about 200,000 distinct CDR3 sequences, 38% detected once. This receptor was obtained from a human donor who was either an allogeneic HSCT recipient or a stem cell or donor lymphocyte infusion donor (not recorded which). It is not recorded whose cells these are; they may come from a transplant donor. Sequences were obtained from blood, either unsorted or a sorted T cell fraction (not recorded which).

The DNA of the CDR3 is TGTGCCAGCAGCTCGTACAGGGGAACTAATGAAAAACTGTTTTTT. It encodes CASSSYRGTNEKLFF. The chain employs TRBV4-2 and TRBJ1-4; 7 bases line up with TRBD1. CDR3 length: 15 residues. Germline lookup yields CDR1 LGHNA and CDR2 YNFKEQ. After removal of 5 bases from V and 1 base from J, the junction contained 4 bases not matched to a gene.